The present T cell receptor (beta chain) was sequenced within a study of control samples from healthy donors and cancer patients. The repertoire was sequenced with immunoSEQ multiplex PCR; TCRdb's copy has only in-frame clones and lacks some. In the table there are roughly 170,000 clones, roughly 94% of which are singletons. The sample taken for sequencing was blood. This TCR was sampled from a woman in her late teens or twenties in good health.

This CDR3 is CASRRGQGVYYGYTF. CDR3 coding DNA: TGTGCCAGCAGAAGGGGACAGGGAGTTTACTATGGCTACACCTTC. V gene TRBV6-5 combines with J gene TRBJ1-2; 9 bases are a match to TRBD1. Germline V CDR1 and CDR2: MNHEY, SVGAGI. V shed 6 bases and J 3 bases; nucleotides not matched to a gene: 8. The CDR3 loop spans 15 amino acids.